This T cell receptor beta chain is drawn from a study of blood T cell repertoires in COVID-19. Study overall: Spain, Italy and the United States supplied samples that represented acute and convalescent COVID-19.

CDR1 and CDR2 (germline): MNHEY, SVGAGI. The J segment lost 1 base and the V segment lost 6 bases, leaving 3 bases of the junction unmatched. The CDR3 is 14 residues long. Sequencing was performed with immunoSEQ multiplex PCR; in TCRdb, only in-frame clones are kept and a portion is missing. The data show tens of thousands of clones, 88% seen once. Sequenced sample: peripheral blood. This chain uses TRBV6-5 with TRBJ1-2, with 9 bases aligning to TRBD1. This TCR was sampled from a man between 60 and 75 years old with COVID-19, enrolled during active disease. CDR3 in DNA: TGTGCCAGCAGCATGGGACAGGGTAACTATGGCTACACCTTC. The encoded protein is CASSMGQGNYGYTF.